Presented here are 29 T cell receptor beta chains from one specimen sequenced in a study of blood T cell repertoires in COVID-19. The assay was immunoSEQ multiplex PCR, and TCRdb's table has in-frame clones only and misses some. The sample has about 320,000 clones, around nine tenths seen once. Material for sequencing was PBMCs or T cells enriched from blood (not recorded which). These receptors all come from a man between 25 and 39 years old who had recovered from COVID-19.

The genes are TRBV4-2 and TRBJ2-3, with TRBD2 matching 9 bases. The V gene's germline CDR1 is LGHNA and CDR2 YNFKEQ. The CDR3 has 23 amino acids. The ends lost 0 bases at V and 0 bases at J; junction bases unmatched: 22. CDR3: CASSQELRIAGALTVFSTDTQYF. The CDR3 bases are TGTGCCAGCAGCCAAGAGTTGAGAATAGCGGGGGCCCTAACCGTCTTTAGCACAGATACGCAGTATTTT.

The chain links TRBV11-2 to TRBJ2-2; 10 nucleotides align to TRBD1. V was clipped by 3 bases and J by 3 bases; unmatched bases: 4. This CDR3 is built from 16 residues. Germline V gene data show CDR1 as SGHAT and CDR2 as FQNNGV. CDR3 sequence reads: CASSFGDRGYTGELFF. The CDR3, as DNA: TGTGCCAGCAGCTTTGGGGACAGGGGATACACCGGGGAGCTGTTTTTT.

The rearrangement uses TRBV7-3 and TRBJ2-5, with a tentative D call TRBD2 (6 bases). Germline V gene data show CDR1 as SGHTA and CDR2 as FQGTGA. The CDR3 extends over 15 amino acids. V was trimmed by 2 bases and J by 3 bases, leaving 13 bases between them. The CDR3 sequence: CASSLGAGRKETQYF. CDR3 bases: TGTGCCAGCAGCTTAGGGGCGGGACGAAAAGAGACCCAGTACTTC.

CDR3 DNA: TGTGCCAGCAGTGAGACAGGGGTCGTGACCGTCAATCAGCCCCAGCATTTT. It encodes CASSETGVVTVNQPQHF. V is TRBV6-1 and J is TRBJ1-5, with TRBD1 identical over 8 bases. The CDR3 is 17 amino acids. Germline V gene sequence: CDR1 MNHNS, CDR2 SASEGT. Trimming removed 3 bases from V and 3 bases from J; junction bases left unmatched: 10.

The chain couples TRBV4-2 to TRBJ1-2; TRBD1 is a possible D gene (6 bases). This CDR3 comprises 12 residues. V lost 0 bases and J lost 9, with 8 bases in between. Germline values: CDR1 LGHNA, CDR2 YNFKEQ. The CDR3 reads CASSQDQGSYTF. The CDR3 region has the DNA TGTGCCAGCAGCCAAGATCAGGGGAGCTACACCTTC.

Comment on this clone: Germline is not matched at one junction end, which may reflect a read error. V usage is TRBV5-6 and J usage is TRBJ2-7, with a tentative D call TRBD1 (5 bases). The CDR3 spans 15 residues. Germline CDR1 SGHDT, CDR2 YYEEEE. The CDR3: CASSFQGIESYGQYF. The CDR3 DNA is TGTGCCAGCAGCTTTCAGGGAATCGAATCCTACGGGCAGTACTTC.

This clone was seen more than once but under ten times. This rearrangement joins TRBV28 to TRBJ2-1, with 8 bases lining up with TRBD1. This CDR3 spans 15 amino acids. J lost 5 bases, V lost 6 bases, and 9 bases had no gene match. CDR1 is MDHEN, CDR2 SYDVKM, per germline. The CDR3 region is CASSRRQGTNNEQFF. CDR3 DNA sequence: TGTGCCAGCAGCCGCCGACAGGGGACCAACAATGAGCAGTTCTTC.

This clone appeared a single time. The chain carries TRBV6-4 and TRBJ1-2; weak D call: TRBD1 (6 bases). CDR1 is MRHNA and CDR2 is SNTAGT in the germline V gene. V lost 6 bases and J 3 bases, leaving 17 bases between the germline ends. The CDR3 runs to 15 residues. This CDR3 is CASSRRGGRYYGYTF. Written as DNA, the CDR3 is TGTGCCAGCAGCCGGAGGGGGGGCAGGTACTATGGCTACACCTTC.

The chain couples TRBV12-3 or TRBV12-4 to TRBJ1-5; the match to TRBD1 covers 8 bases. The trim removed 5 bases at V and 15 bases at J, leaving 9 bases unmatched. CDR3 size: 12 residues. CDR3 sequence reads: CASSAGQGRLHF. CDR3 bases: TGTGCCAGCAGTGCCGGACAGGGTAGGCTGCATTTT.

V usage is TRBV3-1 (or the pseudogene TRBV3-2) and J usage is TRBJ2-7; the match to TRBD1 covers 7 bases. Looked up from germline, CDR1 is LGHDT and CDR2 is YNNKEL (reference sequence). V lost 4 bases, J lost 2 bases, and 5 bases stayed unmatched. The CDR3 length is 14 residues. The CDR3, as DNA: TGTGCCAGCAGCCTTTCAGGGGGAACCTACGAGCAGTACTTC. Translated, it gives CASSLSGGTYEQYF.

This clone was counted only a few times. The chain joins TRBV15 to TRBJ1-1; TRBD1 matches 10 bases. The CDR3 is 16 residues long. Germline V gives CDR1 LNHNV, CDR2 YYDKDF (reference sequence). Trimming removed 5 bases from V and 4 bases from J; junction bases left unmatched: 10. As DNA, the CDR3 is TGTGCCACCAGCCCCTACGAGACAGGGGGCGGCACTGAAGCTTTCTTT. As protein: CATSPYETGGGTEAFF.

CDR3 DNA sequence: TGCGCCAGCAGCCGAGCGGCGGAGACAAACTATGGCTACACCTTC. It encodes CASSRAAETNYGYTF. The rearrangement links TRBV5-1 to TRBJ1-2; no definite D call. The V gene lost 4 bases and the J gene lost 2 bases, with 15 bases spanning the gap. This CDR3 has 15 amino acids. The germline V gene has CDR1 SGHRS and CDR2 YFSETQ.

The chain links TRBV18 to TRBJ2-7; the match to TRBD2 covers 8 bases. V gave up 3 bases and J gave up 6 bases; unmatched junction bases: 10. The germline CDR1 and CDR2 sequences are KGHSH and LQKENI. The length of the CDR3 is 15 residues. The CDR3 loop is CASSPDGLAGIEQYF. CDR3 sequence (DNA): TGTGCCAGCTCACCGGACGGACTAGCTGGTATCGAGCAGTACTTC.

This chain joins TRBV19 and TRBJ2-3, with D perhaps matching TRBD2 (6 bases). Trimming cost V 2 bases and J 0 bases, with 12 bases left between them. The CDR3 extends over 16 amino acids. Germline V CDR1 and CDR2: LNHDA, SQIVND (reference sequence). CDR3 sequence reads: CASSIQPSASTDTQYF. CDR3 nucleotides: TGTGCCAGTAGTATACAACCTAGCGCTAGCACAGATACGCAGTATTTT.

J is TRBJ1-2 and V is TRBV9; TRBD1 is a possible D gene (6 bases). CDR1 SGDLS and CDR2 YYNGEE come from the germline V gene. Trimming shortened V by 5 bases and J by 8 bases, and 22 bases separated the two germline ends. There are 15 residues in the CDR3. Here the CDR3 DNA reads TGTGCCAGCAGTGGGGAGAGACAGGCCTTCTTAGGCTACACCTTC. It specifies CASSGERQAFLGYTF.

The V and J genes are TRBV28 and TRBJ1-3; 7 bases line up with TRBD1. CDR3 length: 14 residues. The V segment lost 6 bases and the J segment 0 bases; nucleotides outside the gene matches: 2. Germline CDR1 MDHEN, CDR2 SYDVKM. CDR3: CASRTGSSGNTIYF. Written as DNA, the CDR3 is TGTGCCAGCAGGACAGGGAGCTCTGGAAACACCATATATTTT.

The gene calls are TRBV7-3 and TRBJ2-1; tentatively, D is TRBD1 (7 bases). The CDR3 extends over 15 amino acids. V gave up 4 bases and J gave up 3 bases, with 13 bases separating them. The germline CDR1 and CDR2 sequences are SGHTA and FQGTGA. The CDR3, as DNA: TGTGCCAGCAGCTCCCCCAGGGGGGACTACAATGAGCAGTTCTTC. This gives the protein CASSSPRGDYNEQFF.

This CDR3 reads CATSDNGLAGVQETQYF. In nucleotides, the CDR3 is TGTGCCACCAGTGACAACGGACTAGCGGGGGTCCAAGAGACCCAGTACTTC. The chain couples TRBV24-1 to TRBJ2-5, with 13 bases fitting TRBD2. The length of the CDR3 is 17 residues. From germline, CDR1 is KGHDR and CDR2 SFDVKD. The trim removed 4 bases at V and 1 base at J, leaving 5 bases unmatched.

The rearrangement links TRBV5-1 to TRBJ2-7, with 9 bases lining up with TRBD1. The V segment lost 5 bases and the J segment 2 bases; nucleotides outside the gene matches: 8. The V gene's germline CDR1 is SGHRS and CDR2 YFSETQ. The CDR3 spans 15 residues. CDR3 DNA: TGCGCCAGCAGAAGAGGGACAGGGTCAACCTACGAGCAGTACTTC. Protein product: CASRRGTGSTYEQYF.

This chain connects TRBV7-8 to TRBJ1-2; D remains ambiguous. The CDR3 runs to 13 residues. The V gene's germline CDR1 is SGHVS and CDR2 FQNEAQ. V gave up 1 base and J gave up 2 bases, with 5 bases separating them. The CDR3 DNA is TGTGCCAGCAGCTTAGGGCGGAACTATGGCTACACCTTC. Protein product: CASSLGRNYGYTF. The variable domain in full, completed from reference TRBV7-8 and TRBJ1-2, reads GAGVSQSPRYKVAKRGQDVALRCDPISGHVSLFWYQQALGQGPEFLTYFQNEAQLDKSGLPSDRFFAERPEGSVSTLKIQRTQQEDSAVYLCASSLGRNYGYTFGSGTRLTVV.

This clone was counted a few times. The chain combines TRBV3-1 (or the pseudogene TRBV3-2) with TRBJ2-3; TRBD1 matches 9 bases. This CDR3 has 18 residues. V lost 0 bases, J lost 0 bases, and 7 bases stayed unmatched. Germline CDR1 is LGHDT and CDR2 is YNNKEL (reference sequence). CDR3 region: CASSQELMGQGSTDTQYF. As DNA, the CDR3 is TGTGCCAGCAGCCAAGAATTGATGGGACAGGGAAGCACAGATACGCAGTATTTT.

The chain uses TRBV12-5 and TRBJ2-2; TRBD2 agrees at 8 bases. This CDR3 spans 14 amino acids. V shed 6 bases, J shed 2 bases, and the junction held 2 bases outside the gene matches. Germline CDR1 is LGHNT and CDR2 is FRNRAP. The CDR3 sequence is CASGTSANTGELFF. The CDR3 region has the DNA TGTGCTAGTGGGACTAGCGCCAACACCGGGGAGCTGTTTTTT.

This clone was recorded only once. The chain has TRBV6-5 and TRBJ2-7, with 10 bases matching TRBD1. Per the germline V gene, CDR1 is MNHEY and CDR2 is SVGAGI. The V and J ends lost 7 bases and 2 bases, in that order; junction bases with no gene match: 5. CDR3 length equals 14 residues. Written as DNA, the CDR3 is TGTGCCAGCAAGGGGGGGACAGGGGCCTACGAGCAGTACTTC. Protein: CASKGGTGAYEQYF.

The chain has TRBV7-8 and TRBJ1-4, with a weak D call TRBD1 (5 bases). The V end lost 2 bases, the J end lost 0 bases, and 7 bases lay between the germline ends. The V gene's germline CDR1 is SGHVS and CDR2 FQNEAQ. The length of the CDR3 is 15 residues. The CDR3 spells CASSLRGATNEKLFF. DNA for the CDR3: TGTGCCAGCAGCTTACGGGGGGCAACTAATGAAAAACTGTTTTTT. Filled out from reference TRBV7-8 and TRBJ1-4, the complete variable domain reads GAGVSQSPRYKVAKRGQDVALRCDPISGHVSLFWYQQALGQGPEFLTYFQNEAQLDKSGLPSDRFFAERPEGSVSTLKIQRTQQEDSAVYLCASSLRGATNEKLFFGSGTQLSVL.

This chain connects TRBV18 to TRBJ2-5, with TRBD1 identical over 9 bases. The CDR3 is made up of 17 amino acids. V trimming: 3 bases; J trimming: 5 bases; junction bases outside the gene matches: 13. Per the germline V gene, CDR1 is KGHSH and CDR2 is LQKENI. In nucleotides, the CDR3 is TGTGCCAGCTCACCGCGTTCTCCGGGACAGGGACGTGAGACCCAGTACTTC. This sequence encodes CASSPRSPGQGRETQYF.

The rearrangement links TRBV5-5 to TRBJ1-1; no clear D. V dropped 2 bases and J dropped 1 base, with 12 bases sitting between them. The CDR3 spans 15 residues. From germline, CDR1 is SGHKS and CDR2 YYEKEE (reference sequence). The CDR3 region has the DNA TGTGCCAGCAGCTTAGAGGTGCAGCGGAACACTGAAGCTTTCTTT. Translation: CASSLEVQRNTEAFF.

The chain has TRBV30 and TRBJ2-7; 10 bases fit TRBD1. V trimming: 2 bases; J trimming: 4 bases; junction bases outside the gene matches: 5. This CDR3 has 14 amino acids. From germline, CDR1 is GTSNPN and CDR2 SVGIG (reference sequence). The CDR3 DNA reads as TGTGCCTGGAGTTCCGGGACAGGGGTGTACGAGCAGTACTTC. Translating gives CAWSSGTGVYEQYF.

The rearrangement uses TRBV3-1 (or the pseudogene TRBV3-2) and TRBJ2-3, with 8 bases matching TRBD2. J gave up 5 bases and V 3 bases, and 4 bases lay outside the gene matches. Germline CDR1 reads LGHDT; CDR2 reads YNNKEL (reference sequence). The CDR3 contains 14 residues. Here the CDR3 reads CASSQGLGVDTQYF. CDR3 sequence (DNA): TGTGCCAGCAGCCAGGGACTAGGGGTAGATACGCAGTATTTT.

The V call is TRBV4-2, the J call TRBJ1-2; D may be TRBD1 (6 bases). With 2 bases removed from V and 6 bases from J, the gap between germline ends came to 10 bases. Germline lookup yields CDR1 LGHNA and CDR2 YNFKEQ. The CDR3 is 13 amino acids. This chain's CDR3 is CASSQKGGNGYTF. In nucleotides, the CDR3 is TGTGCCAGCAGCCAAAAAGGGGGAAATGGCTACACCTTC.